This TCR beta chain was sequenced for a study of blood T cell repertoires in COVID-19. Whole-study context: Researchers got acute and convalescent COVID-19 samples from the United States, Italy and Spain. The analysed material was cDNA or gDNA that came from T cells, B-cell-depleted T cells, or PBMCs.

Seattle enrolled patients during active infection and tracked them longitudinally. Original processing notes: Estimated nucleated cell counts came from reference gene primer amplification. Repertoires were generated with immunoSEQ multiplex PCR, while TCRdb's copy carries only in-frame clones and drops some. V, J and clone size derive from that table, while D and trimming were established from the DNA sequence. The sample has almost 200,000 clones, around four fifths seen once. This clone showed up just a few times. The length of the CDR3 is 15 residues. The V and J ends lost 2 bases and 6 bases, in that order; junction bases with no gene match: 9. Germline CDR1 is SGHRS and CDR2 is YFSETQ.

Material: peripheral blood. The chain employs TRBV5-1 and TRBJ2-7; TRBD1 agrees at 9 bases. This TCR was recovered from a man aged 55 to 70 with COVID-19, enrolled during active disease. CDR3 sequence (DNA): TGCGCCAGCAGCTTCCTACCGGGACAGGGCGGCGAGCAGTACTTC. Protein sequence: CASSFLPGQGGEQYF. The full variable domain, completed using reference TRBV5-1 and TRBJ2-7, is KAGVTQTPRYLIKTRGQQVTLSCSPISGHRSVSWYQQTPGQGLQFLFEYFSETQRNKGNFPGRFSGRQFSNSRSEMNVSTLELGDSALYLCASSFLPGQGGEQYFGPGTRLTVT.